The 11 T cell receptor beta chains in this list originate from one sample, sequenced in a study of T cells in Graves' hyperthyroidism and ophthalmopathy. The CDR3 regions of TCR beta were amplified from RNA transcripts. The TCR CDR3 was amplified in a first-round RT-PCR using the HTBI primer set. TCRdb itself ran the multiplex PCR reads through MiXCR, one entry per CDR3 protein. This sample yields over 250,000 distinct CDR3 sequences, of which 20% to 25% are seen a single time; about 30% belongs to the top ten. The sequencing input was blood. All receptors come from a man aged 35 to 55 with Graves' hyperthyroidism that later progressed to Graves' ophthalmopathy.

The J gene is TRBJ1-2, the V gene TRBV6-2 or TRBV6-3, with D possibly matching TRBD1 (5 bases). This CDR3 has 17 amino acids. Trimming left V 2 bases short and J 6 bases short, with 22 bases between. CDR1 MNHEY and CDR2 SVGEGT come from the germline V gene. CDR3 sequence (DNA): TGTGCCAGCAGTTACGGGGGAGGACAACTAAACGGGAATGGCTACACCTTC. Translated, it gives CASSYGGGQLNGNGYTF.

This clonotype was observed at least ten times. CDR3 sequence (DNA): TGTGCCTGGAAAGGGGCGGGAAGGGTTCTGTTCGAGCAGTACTTC. It specifies CAWKGAGRVLFEQYF. The rearrangement uses TRBV30 and TRBJ2-7; D is perhaps TRBD2 (6 bases). The CDR3 has 15 amino acids. V was cut by 4 bases and J by 6 bases, with 22 bases left in between. The germline gives CDR1 GTSNPN, CDR2 SVGIG (reference sequence).

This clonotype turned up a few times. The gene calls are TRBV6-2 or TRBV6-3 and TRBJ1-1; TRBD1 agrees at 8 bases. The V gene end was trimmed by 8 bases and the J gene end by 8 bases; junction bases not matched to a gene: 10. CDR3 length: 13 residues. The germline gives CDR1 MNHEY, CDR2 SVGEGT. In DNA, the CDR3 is TGTGCCAGCGGCTTGAAACGACAGGGGGAAGCTTTCTTT. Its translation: CASGLKRQGEAFF.

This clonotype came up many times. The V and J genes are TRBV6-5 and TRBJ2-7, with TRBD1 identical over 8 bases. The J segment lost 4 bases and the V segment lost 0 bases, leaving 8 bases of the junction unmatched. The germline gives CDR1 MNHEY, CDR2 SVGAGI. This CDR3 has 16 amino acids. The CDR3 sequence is CASSYSSPRQGYEQYF. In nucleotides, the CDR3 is TGTGCCAGCAGTTACTCGAGCCCGAGACAGGGGTACGAGCAGTACTTC.

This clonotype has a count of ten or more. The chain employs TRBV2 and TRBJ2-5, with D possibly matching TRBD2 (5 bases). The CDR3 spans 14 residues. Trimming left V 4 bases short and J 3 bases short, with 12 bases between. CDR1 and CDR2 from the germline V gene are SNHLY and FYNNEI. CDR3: CASSGLGAEETQYF. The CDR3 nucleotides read TGTGCCAGCAGTGGGTTGGGAGCAGAAGAGACCCAGTACTTC.

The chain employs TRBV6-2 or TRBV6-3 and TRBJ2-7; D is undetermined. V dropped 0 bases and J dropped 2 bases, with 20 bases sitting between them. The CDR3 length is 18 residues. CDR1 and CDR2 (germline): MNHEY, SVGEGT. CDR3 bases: TGTGCCAGCAGTTACTCCGCCAGGTTTGGACCAATTACCTACGAGCAGTACTTC. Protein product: CASSYSARFGPITYEQYF.

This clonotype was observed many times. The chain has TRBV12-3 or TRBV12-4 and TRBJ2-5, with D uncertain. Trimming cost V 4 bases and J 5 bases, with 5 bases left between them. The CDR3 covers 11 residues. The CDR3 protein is CASSSVETQYF. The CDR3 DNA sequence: TGTGCCAGCAGTTCCGTCGAGACCCAGTACTTC.

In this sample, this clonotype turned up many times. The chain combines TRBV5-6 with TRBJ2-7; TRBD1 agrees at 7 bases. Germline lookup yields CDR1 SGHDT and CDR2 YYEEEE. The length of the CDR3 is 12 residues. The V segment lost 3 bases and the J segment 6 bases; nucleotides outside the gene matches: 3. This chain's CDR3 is CASSSGGSEQYF. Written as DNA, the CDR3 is TGTGCCAGCAGCTCAGGGGGTTCCGAGCAGTACTTC.

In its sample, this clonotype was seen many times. This CDR3 reads CSARDLTYRSGNTIYF. As DNA, the CDR3 is TGCAGTGCTAGAGATTTGACGTATCGCTCTGGAAACACCATATATTTT. The chain employs TRBV20-1 and TRBJ1-3; D gene unclear. V was trimmed by 0 bases and J by 0 bases, leaving 12 bases between them. The CDR3 spans 16 residues. Germline values: CDR1 DFQATT, CDR2 SNEGSKA (reference sequence).

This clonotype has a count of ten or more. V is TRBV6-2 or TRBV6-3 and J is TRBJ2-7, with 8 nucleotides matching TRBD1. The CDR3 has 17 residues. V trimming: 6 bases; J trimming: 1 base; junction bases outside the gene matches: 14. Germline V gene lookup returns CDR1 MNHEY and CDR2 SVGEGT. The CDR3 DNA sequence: TGTGCCAGCAGAGGCTTCCCCGGGGACAGGCTGTCCTACGAGCAGTACTTC. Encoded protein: CASRGFPGDRLSYEQYF.

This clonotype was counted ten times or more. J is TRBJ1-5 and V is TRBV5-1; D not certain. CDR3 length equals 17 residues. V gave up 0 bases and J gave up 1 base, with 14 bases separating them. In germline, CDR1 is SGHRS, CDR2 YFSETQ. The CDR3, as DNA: TGCGCCAGCAGCTTGGATTACGGATTTGGGAGCAATCAGCCCCAGCATTTT. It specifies CASSLDYGFGSNQPQHF.